This TCR beta chain appears in the sequencing data of a study of blood T cell repertoires in COVID-19. Overall study context: Spain, Italy and the United States supplied samples that represented acute and convalescent COVID-19. Sources were T cells, B-cell-depleted T cells, or PBMCs; the material itself was cDNA or gDNA.

From germline, CDR1 is MNHEY and CDR2 SVGAGI. Losses at the gene ends were 6 bases for V and 2 bases for J; bases not matched to a gene: 7. The CDR3 consists of 15 residues. In the original workflow: Nucleated cell counts were estimated from reference gene primer amplification. The method was immunoSEQ multiplex PCR; TCRdb's version includes in-frame clones alone and lacks a portion of them. V, J and clone size derive from that table, while D and trimming were established from the DNA sequence. The sample includes 30,000 to 35,000 clones, more than 85% of them seen just once. This TCR derives from a human donor in a cohort sampled during active COVID-19. J is TRBJ2-3 and V is TRBV6-5; 8 bases line up with TRBD2. Sample: peripheral blood. The DNA of the CDR3 is TGTGCCAGCAGCAATAGCGGGGCGAACACAGATACGCAGTATTTT. Translated, it gives CASSNSGANTDTQYF.